The rows below give T cell receptor beta chains drawn from one sample of a study of OX40 agonist ivuxolimab in advanced cancers. Libraries were prepared by immunoSEQ multiplex PCR; TCRdb keeps only in-frame clonotypes and omits some of them. Of around 62,000 clones in the sample, approximately 80% are singletons; the top ten hold roughly 2.3%. The source was CD4+ or CD8+ T cells sorted from blood, collected in a trial of the OX40 agonist ivuxolimab. The source of these receptors is an adult with an advanced solid tumor such as melanoma, head and neck, liver or kidney cancer. The CDR3 runs from the conserved cysteine through the conserved F or W. The D gene is left open where the match is weak. Size is stated for part of the rows, as once, few or many counts, or as a class when the clone is expanded.

J	length	size	V	D	CDR3	DNA
TRBJ1-2	14	-	TRBV5-4	-	CASSLGQPNYGYTF	TGTGCCAGCAGCTTGGGACAGCCTAACTATGGCTACACCTTC
TRBJ2-7	14	-	TRBV27	TRBD1	CASRAQGLSYEQYF	TGTGCCAGCAGAGCACAGGGGCTCTCCTACGAGCAGTACTTC
TRBJ2-3	14	-	TRBV7-2	-	CASSWDPFTDTQYF	TGTGCCAGCTCCTGGGACCCATTCACAGATACGCAGTATTTT
TRBJ2-1	15	-	TRBV9	TRBD1	CASSEGQAGFNEQFF	TGTGCCAGCAGCGAGGGACAGGCTGGCTTCAATGAGCAGTTCTTC
TRBJ2-2	15	-	TRBV7-8	-	CASSLIAGNTGELFF	TGTGCCAGCAGCTTAATTGCAGGGAACACCGGGGAGCTGTTTTTT
TRBJ2-5	11	-	TRBV5-4	-	CASSGTETQYF	TGTGCCAGCAGCGGAACGGAGACCCAGTACTTC
TRBJ1-2	15	-	TRBV27	-	CASWVAGDVFYGYTF	TGTGCCAGCTGGGTGGCCGGCGACGTCTTCTATGGCTACACCTTC
TRBJ2-5	14	-	TRBV19	TRBD2	CASSFQRGQETQYF	TGTGCCAGTAGTTTTCAGCGGGGACAAGAGACCCAGTACTTC
TRBJ1-1	14	-	TRBV19	-	CASSIGGVGGEAFF	TGTGCCAGTAGTATTGGGGGCGTAGGGGGTGAAGCTTTCTTT
TRBJ1-4	15	-	TRBV19	-	CASSTQGRPTEKLFF	TGTGCCAGTAGTACCCAGGGAAGACCTACAGAAAAACTGTTTTTT
TRBJ2-3	15	-	TRBV6-5	TRBD2	CASSYLGGSTDTQYF	TGTGCCAGCAGTTACCTCGGGGGGAGCACAGATACGCAGTATTTT
TRBJ1-1	14	-	TRBV19	-	CASIQSPANTEAFF	TGTGCCAGTATCCAGTCCCCAGCGAACACTGAAGCTTTCTTT
TRBJ1-3	13	-	TRBV6-6	-	CASSYSAGNTIYF	TGTGCCAGCAGTTACTCCGCTGGAAACACCATATATTTT
TRBJ2-3	16	-	TRBV9	-	CASSVRGGPGTDTQYF	TGTGCCAGCAGCGTTCGTGGGGGGCCGGGCACAGATACGCAGTATTTT
TRBJ1-2	13	-	TRBV2	-	CASIQGVDYGYTF	TGTGCCAGCATTCAGGGTGTGGACTATGGCTACACCTTC
TRBJ2-3	14	-	TRBV4-3	-	CASSQDRFTDTQYF	TGCGCCAGCAGCCAAGACCGATTCACAGATACGCAGTATTTT
TRBJ2-7	13	-	TRBV29-1	-	CSVRGQGGYEQYF	TGCAGCGTTCGAGGGCAGGGGGGCTACGAGCAGTACTTC
TRBJ1-5	17	-	TRBV21-1	-	CASREGPSYIHHQPQHF	TGTGCCAGCAGGGAAGGGCCTAGCTACATTCATCATCAGCCCCAGCATTTT
TRBJ1-3	15	-	TRBV5-1	-	CASSLDGSSGNTIYF	TGCGCCAGCAGCTTGGACGGCTCCTCTGGAAACACCATATATTTT
TRBJ2-7	12	-	TRBV29-1	-	CSASTDSYEQYF	TGCAGCGCCTCGACAGATAGCTACGAGCAGTACTTC
TRBJ2-3	13	-	TRBV7-3	-	CASSPRGADTQYF	TGTGCCAGCAGCCCCCGGGGCGCAGATACGCAGTATTTT
TRBJ2-5	14	-	TRBV5-1	TRBD2	CASSLGASGETQYF	TGCGCCAGCAGCTTGGGTGCTAGCGGGGAGACCCAGTACTTC
TRBJ2-1	14	-	TRBV6-1	-	CASSEVGRDNEQFF	TGTGCCAGCAGTGAAGTCGGAAGGGACAATGAGCAGTTCTTC
TRBJ1-3	15	-	TRBV6-5	TRBD1	CASSPGQGHGNTIYF	TGTGCCAGCAGCCCCGGACAGGGGCACGGAAACACCATATATTTT
TRBJ1-1	16	-	TRBV18	TRBD1	CASSPIPTGVNTEAFF	TGTGCCAGCTCACCAATCCCGACAGGGGTGAACACTGAAGCTTTCTTT
TRBJ2-2	15	few	TRBV6-1	TRBD2	CATLSGGDYTGELFF	TGTGCCACTCTAAGCGGGGGTGACTACACCGGGGAGCTGTTTTTT
TRBJ1-1	13	-	TRBV6-6	-	CASSYESDTEAFF	TGTGCCAGCAGTTACGAGTCTGACACTGAAGCTTTCTTT
TRBJ1-2	15	-	TRBV19	TRBD1	CASSATGAPNYGYTF	TGTGCCAGTAGTGCAACAGGGGCTCCTAACTATGGCTACACCTTC
TRBJ2-2	16	-	TRBV7-3	TRBD1	CASSTPGQSNTGELFF	TGTGCCAGCAGCACCCCGGGACAGTCGAACACCGGGGAGCTGTTTTTT
TRBJ2-7	14	-	TRBV5-1	-	CASSSISNSYEQYF	TGCGCCAGCAGCTCTATTTCCAACTCCTACGAGCAGTACTTC
TRBJ2-2	15	-	TRBV29-1	-	CSVVRHPGAGGELFF	TGCAGCGTTGTTAGGCACCCCGGGGCGGGGGGGGAGCTGTTTTTT